These T cell receptor beta chains were read from a single sample in a study of PD-L1 blockade in urothelial cancer. The protocol was immunoSEQ multiplex PCR, while the TCRdb copy is restricted to in-frame clones and leaves out a portion. The sample has about 56,000 clones; around 86% are singletons. The material sequenced was PBMCs, taken around atezolizumab (anti-PD-L1) treatment. These receptors were obtained from a man aged 65-85 years with urothelial cancer. The CDR3 runs from the conserved cysteine through the conserved F or W. Each record gives: D gene, CDR3 length, V gene, J gene, clone size, CDR3 DNA, CDR3 protein. The D gene is left open where the match is weak. Rows give clone size only sometimes, using once, few, many, or a class for an expanded clone.

>TRBD2|16|TRBV9|TRBJ2-1|NA
TGTGCCAGCAGCGTAGGGGGTAGCGGGAGAAGGAATGAGCAGTTCTTC
CASSVGGSGRRNEQFF
>TRBD1|16|TRBV5-4|TRBJ1-1|few
TGTGCCAGCAGCTTGGCCCCGGGACAGGGCCACACTGAAGCTTTCTTT
CASSLAPGQGHTEAFF
>TRBD1|11|TRBV10-2|TRBJ2-7|NA
TGCGCCAGCAGTGAGCGGACAGGGGAGCACTTC
CASSERTGEHF
>NA|12|TRBV9|TRBJ2-1|NA
TGTGCCAGCAGCTCGACTCTCAATGAGCAGTTCTTC
CASSSTLNEQFF
>TRBD1|14|TRBV2|TRBJ1-4|NA
TGTGCCAGCAGCGGGGACAGAATTAATGAAAAACTGTTTTTT
CASSGDRINEKLFF
>TRBD1|15|TRBV5-1|TRBJ1-1|NA
TGCGCCAGCAGCCAGACAGGGCTCCGGGACACTGAAGCTTTCTTT
CASSQTGLRDTEAFF
>NA|12|TRBV2|TRBJ2-1|few
TGTGCCAGCCGGGACTTTTACAATGAGCAGTTCTTC
CASRDFYNEQFF
>TRBD1|12|TRBV5-6|TRBJ1-1|NA
TGTGCCAGCAGCTGGGGGACAGACGAAGCTTTCTTT
CASSWGTDEAFF
>NA|15|TRBV6-5|TRBJ1-6|NA
TGTGCCAGCAGTTACTCTAGGGAGATTGGTTCACCCCTCCACTTT
CASSYSREIGSPLHF
>TRBD2|16|TRBV27|TRBJ2-2|NA
TGTGCCAGCACCTTAAGTCCTCAGCGGGGCACCGGGGAGCTGTTTTTT
CASTLSPQRGTGELFF
>NA|18|TRBV14|TRBJ2-7|few
TGTGCCAGCAGCCTTAAAACTCCCCCCGGGACTGGAGGGTACGAGCAGTACTTC
CASSLKTPPGTGGYEQYF
>TRBD1|16|TRBV5-1|TRBJ2-2|NA
TGCGCCAGCAGCCAACGTTGGACAGGCGAGGCCGGGGAGCTGTTTTTT
CASSQRWTGEAGELFF
>TRBD1|13|TRBV6-1|TRBJ1-2|NA
TGTGCCAGCAGTCCAGGGGGTGACTATGGCTACACCTTC
CASSPGGDYGYTF
>NA|13|TRBV7-3|TRBJ2-2|NA
TGTGCCAGCAGTAGGGGCAGCACCGGGGAGCTGTTTTTT
CASSRGSTGELFF
>NA|12|TRBV19|TRBJ1-1|NA
TGTGCCAGTAGAATCGGGAACACTGAAGCTTTCTTT
CASRIGNTEAFF
>TRBD2|14|TRBV7-3|TRBJ2-1|few
TGTGCCAGCAGCTTAGGCGGGGGGTACAATGAGCAGTTCTTC
CASSLGGGYNEQFF
>NA|12|TRBV29-1|TRBJ1-2|few
TGCAGCGCACGAGATGATAACTATGGCTACACCTTC
CSARDDNYGYTF
>NA|15|TRBV27|TRBJ1-4|NA
TGTGCCAGCACTCAAAACGGGGGTCTTAGTGAAAAACTGTTTTTT
CASTQNGGLSEKLFF
>NA|13|TRBV14|TRBJ2-5|NA
TGTGCCTCAGGCGCGGGGTCCCAAGAGACCCAGTACTTC
CASGAGSQETQYF
>TRBD1|16|TRBV10-3|TRBJ2-7|NA
TGTGCCATCAGTGAGCGGCATGGGACAGGGGGTTCGGAGCAGTACTTC
CAISERHGTGGSEQYF
>NA|15|TRBV6-4|TRBJ2-7|NA
TGTGCCAGCAGCCCTTCGCCCGGGGGATTCTACGAGCAGTACTTC
CASSPSPGGFYEQYF